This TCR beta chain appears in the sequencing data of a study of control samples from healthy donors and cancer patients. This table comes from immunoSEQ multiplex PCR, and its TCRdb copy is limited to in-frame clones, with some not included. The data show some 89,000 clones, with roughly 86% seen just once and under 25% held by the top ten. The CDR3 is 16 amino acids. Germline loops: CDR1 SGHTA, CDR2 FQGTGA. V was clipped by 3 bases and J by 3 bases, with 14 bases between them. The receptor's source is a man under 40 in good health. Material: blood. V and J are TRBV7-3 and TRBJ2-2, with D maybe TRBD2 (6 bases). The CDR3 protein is CASSFRGGDYTGELFF. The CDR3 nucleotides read TGTGCCAGCAGCTTTCGGGGCGGGGATTACACCGGGGAGCTGTTTTTT.